What follows are 16 T cell receptor beta chains derived from one specimen sequenced in a study of blood T cells in healthy people across ages. It was with a sample-barcoded 5' primer and a J-beta primer mix that a second PCR of about 7 to 12 cycles was run. TCRdb passed the 5' RACE reads through MiXCR, listing each CDR3 protein once. The sample lists fewer than 2,000,000 distinct CDR3 sequences, approximately 39% occurring once. Input material: blood. These receptors came from a human donor in good health.

This CDR3 reads CASTPWLGASTDTQYF. In DNA, the CDR3 is TGTGCCAGCACCCCCTGGCTCGGCGCTAGCACAGATACGCAGTATTTT. The chain uses TRBV28 and TRBJ2-3, with no clear D. The CDR3 covers 16 residues. Germline V gene sequence: CDR1 MDHEN, CDR2 SYDVKM. V shed 7 bases and J shed 0 bases, with 17 bases lying between them.

Turning to this clonotype: One junction end does not reproduce the germline sequence, and a read error may be involved. V and J are TRBV2 and TRBJ2-4, with 11 bases lining up with TRBD2. The end of the DNA aligns better with TRBJ2-7, so the J call may be wrong. The CDR3 is 15 residues long. In germline, CDR1 is SNHLY, CDR2 FYNNEI. The CDR3 region has the DNA TGTACCAGCTCCGAACTAGCGGGGGCTCCCTACGAGCAGTACTTC. Its translation: CTSSELAGAPYEQYF.

This clonotype came up a few times. Its ends do not fully match the called genes, so a read error is possible. This sequence joins TRBV12-5 and TRBJ1-2; 7 positions match TRBD1. There are 14 residues in the CDR3. Germline V gives CDR1 LGHNT, CDR2 FRNRAP. The CDR3 DNA sequence: TGTGCTAGTGGACTGGCAGGGGGAGGGAGTGGCTGCACCTTC. This codes for CASGLAGGGSGCTF.

The chain carries TRBV20-1 and TRBJ2-7; D is possibly TRBD1 (5 bases). The CDR3 is 12 residues long. The ends were cut back, 6 bases at V and 0 bases at J, with 9 bases in the middle. Germline loops: CDR1 DFQATT, CDR2 SNEGSKA (reference sequence). The DNA of the CDR3 is TGCAGTGCCTCAGGGAACTCCTACGAGCAGTACTTC. This codes for CSASGNSYEQYF.

This clonotype was recorded a few times. The chain is built from TRBV4-3 and TRBJ2-1, with D unresolved. CDR1 LGHNA and CDR2 YSLEER come from the germline V gene. The CDR3 is 12 amino acids. The V and J ends lost 4 bases and 10 bases respectively, with 11 bases between them. CDR3 in DNA: TGCGCCAGCAGCCCAGGACCCTACGAGCAGTTCTTC. Translation: CASSPGPYEQFF.

This chain connects TRBV29-1 to TRBJ2-7; 8 bases agree with TRBD2. The CDR3 covers 13 residues. Germline trimming cut 8 bases from V and 6 bases from J; bases unmatched to any gene: 12. CDR1 is SQVTM and CDR2 is ANQGSEA in the germline V gene. The CDR3 loop is CSSPGTAGGEQYF. The CDR3 DNA reads as TGCAGCTCCCCAGGGACCGCGGGGGGCGAGCAGTACTTC.

This clonotype was found many times. V and J are TRBV6-2 or TRBV6-3 and TRBJ2-5, with 11 bases lining up with TRBD2. Trimming took 5 bases from V and 5 from J; bases not matched to a gene: 1. From germline, CDR1 is MNHEY and CDR2 SVGEGT. CDR3 length: 13 amino acids. The CDR3 nucleotides are TGTGCCAGCAGTCGACTAGCGGGGGAGACCCAGTACTTC. It yields the protein CASSRLAGETQYF.

The rearrangement uses TRBV15 and TRBJ1-5; D may be TRBD1 (5 bases). Trimming removed 3 bases at V and 4 bases at J, with 16 bases between. From germline, CDR1 is LNHNV and CDR2 YYDKDF (reference sequence). The CDR3 loop spans 16 amino acids. CDR3 in amino acids: CATSRGGGGENQPQHF. The DNA for the CDR3 is TGTGCCACCAGCAGGGGCGGTGGGGGGGAGAATCAGCCCCAGCATTTT.

The rearrangement links TRBV4-1 to TRBJ1-5; perhaps TRBD1 as D (6 bases). Germline CDR1 is MGHRA and CDR2 is YSYEKL. The CDR3 has 15 amino acids. Trimming left V 0 bases short and J 4 bases short, with 10 bases between. CDR3: CASSQEQGWNQPQHF. In nucleotides, the CDR3 is TGCGCCAGCAGCCAAGAACAGGGTTGGAATCAGCCCCAGCATTTT.

The chain recombines TRBV7-2 with TRBJ1-4; 7 bases fit TRBD1. The CDR3 runs 15 residues. V gave up 4 bases and J gave up 8 bases; unmatched junction bases: 10. Germline V gives CDR1 SGHTA, CDR2 FQGNSA. The chain's CDR3 is CASSYHRGMGEKLFF. The CDR3 DNA sequence: TGTGCCAGCAGCTACCACAGGGGAATGGGCGAAAAACTGTTTTTT. The full variable domain, in which reference TRBV7-2 and TRBJ1-4 provide the parts outside the CDR3, is GAGVSQSPSNKVTEKGKDVELRCDPISGHTALYWYRQSLGQGLEFLIYFQGNSAPDKSGLPSDRFSAERTGGSVSTLTIQRTQQEDSAVYLCASSYHRGMGEKLFFGSGTQLSVL.

V usage is TRBV9 and J usage is TRBJ2-2, with TRBD2 matching over 10 bases. Per germline, CDR1 SGDLS and CDR2 YYNGEE. The V and J ends lost 7 bases and 4 bases, in that order; junction bases with no gene match: 7. The CDR3 consists of 15 residues. The CDR3, as DNA: TGTGCCAGCGGATTTAGCGGGGGGAGCACCGGGGAGCTGTTTTTT. This translates into CASGFSGGSTGELFF. The full variable domain, completed using reference TRBV9 and TRBJ2-2, is DSGVTQTPKHLITATGQRVTLRCSPRSGDLSVYWYQQSLDQGLQFLIQYYNGEERAKGNILERFSAQQFPDLHSELNLSSLELGDSALYFCASGFSGGSTGELFFGEGSRLTVL.

The table lists this clonotype with many counts. J is TRBJ1-6 and V is TRBV10-3; 9 bases align to TRBD1. Unmatched junction bases numbered 10, after V lost 6 bases and J lost 10 bases. CDR3 size: 15 residues. From germline, CDR1 is ENHRY and CDR2 SYGVKD. DNA of the CDR3: TGTGCCATCAGCCGGGACAGGGAGTCAGAATCACCCCTCCACTTT. Protein: CAISRDRESESPLHF.

The rearrangement links TRBV5-5 to TRBJ2-4, with 8 bases lining up with TRBD2. The end of the DNA is better explained by TRBJ2-7, so the J call may be wrong. CDR1 and CDR2 from the germline V gene are SGHKS and YYEKEE (reference sequence). The CDR3 sequence is 14 residues long. DNA of the CDR3: TGTGCCAGCCAGCGGGGGCAGAGTATCTACGAGCAGTACTTC. Its protein is CASQRGQSIYEQYF.

This clonotype was observed a few times. The J gene is TRBJ2-2, the V gene TRBV9; perhaps TRBD1 as D (5 bases). V lost 0 bases, J lost 5 bases, and 11 bases lay in between. The germline gives CDR1 SGDLS, CDR2 YYNGEE. The CDR3 has 15 amino acids. CDR3 nucleotide sequence: TGTGCCAGCAGCGTAGGGGCAGGGTCGACCGGGGAGCTGTTTTTT. Translation gives CASSVGAGSTGELFF.

On this clonotype: This could be a read error, since a much larger clone is one nucleotide away. J is TRBJ2-3 and V is TRBV7-2; D not certain. This CDR3 is built from 15 residues. Germline-derived CDR1 and CDR2 are SGHTA and FQGNSA. V was trimmed by 3 bases and J by 8 bases, leaving 18 bases between them. The CDR3 nucleotides read TGTGCCAGCAGCTTTACCTCTTTGAAGACCTCTACGCAGTATTTT. Encoded protein: CASSFTSLKTSTQYF.

The chain combines TRBV20-1 with TRBJ2-1; TRBD2 matches at 11 bases. V trimming: 6 bases; J trimming: 2 bases; junction bases outside the gene matches: 15. CDR3 length: 18 residues. Germline CDR1 DFQATT, CDR2 SNEGSKA (reference sequence). CDR3: CSAQLSRLAGFTYNEQFF. CDR3 in DNA: TGCAGTGCCCAGTTATCAAGACTAGCGGGGTTCACCTACAATGAGCAGTTCTTC.